The next 18 T cell receptor beta chains were all read from a single sample in a study of T cell responses to AZD1222 COVID-19 vaccine. This table comes from immunoSEQ multiplex PCR, and its TCRdb copy is limited to in-frame clones, with some not included. The table lists around 110,000 clones, 80% to 95% of them singletons. The material sequenced was peripheral blood, taken 28 days after the second AZD1222 dose. The receptor set was obtained from an adult who received the AZD1222 COVID-19 vaccine.

Only one count was recorded for this clone. J is TRBJ1-3 and V is TRBV4-3; D unresolved. V dropped 0 bases and J dropped 2 bases, with 11 bases sitting between them. Germline CDR1 LGHNA, CDR2 YSLEER. The CDR3 extends over 16 amino acids. CDR3 protein: CASSQDGAGTGNTIYF. As DNA, the CDR3 is TGCGCCAGCAGCCAAGATGGTGCGGGGACTGGAAACACCATATATTTT.

The count of this clone is one. The V gene is TRBV5-1, the J gene TRBJ1-1; D uncertain. Trimming pared 2 bases from V and 0 bases from J, leaving 14 bases between. Germline V gives CDR1 SGHRS, CDR2 YFSETQ. The CDR3 is made up of 16 amino acids. This CDR3 is CASSFSGVTLNTEAFF. The CDR3 DNA reads as TGCGCCAGCAGCTTTTCTGGTGTAACTTTGAACACTGAAGCTTTCTTT.

The chain recombines TRBV6-4 with TRBJ1-1; 9 bases are shared with TRBD1. Germline V gene data show CDR1 as MRHNA and CDR2 as SNTAGT. CDR3 length equals 14 residues. After removal of 6 bases from V and 5 bases from J, the junction contained 7 bases not matched to a gene. CDR3 DNA sequence: TGTGCCAGCAGCGCGACAGGGGGTCGGACTGAAGCTTTCTTT. The encoded protein is CASSATGGRTEAFF.

The chain uses TRBV15 and TRBJ1-1; perhaps TRBD1 as D (6 bases). The CDR3 has 14 residues. Germline CDR1 is LNHNV and CDR2 is YYDKDF (reference sequence). Trimming took off 1 base at V and 4 bases at J, with 10 bases between the two ends. The CDR3 DNA follows: TGTGCCACCAGCAGAGGGGGGGCGGGCACTGAAGCTTTCTTT. Amino acids: CATSRGGAGTEAFF.

This sequence joins TRBV7-2 and TRBJ2-7; a weak D match, TRBD1 (5 bases). The CDR3 extends over 13 amino acids. The ends were cut back, 5 bases at V and 4 bases at J, with 12 bases in the middle. CDR1 and CDR2 (germline): SGHTA, FQGNSA. Written as DNA, the CDR3 is TGTGCCAGCAGCACACCTCCAGGGTACGAGCAGTACTTC. Translation gives CASSTPPGYEQYF.

This clone appeared a few times. The chain employs TRBV6-1 and TRBJ2-5, with TRBD1 matching 9 bases. This CDR3 is 16 amino acids long. With V trimmed by 4 bases and J by 1 base, 7 bases remained unmatched. Germline assignment: CDR1 MNHNS and CDR2 SASEGT. In DNA, the CDR3 is TGTGCCAGCAGTGTTGGACAGGGGCCGCCCCAAGAGACCCAGTACTTC. This gives the protein CASSVGQGPPQETQYF.

This chain uses TRBV7-9 with TRBJ2-7; possibly TRBD1 for D (6 bases). CDR1 is SEHNR, CDR2 FQNEAQ, per germline (reference sequence). Trimming pared 3 bases from V and 5 bases from J, leaving 11 bases between. This CDR3 is built from 13 residues. In nucleotides, the CDR3 is TGTGCCAGCAGCTTTACAGGGTACGACGAGCAGTACTTC. It translates to CASSFTGYDEQYF.

The chain combines TRBV5-4 with TRBJ1-6, with 10 bases identical to TRBD1. Losses at the gene ends were 2 bases for V and 8 bases for J; bases not matched to a gene: 4. The CDR3 is 15 residues long. CDR1 is SGHNT, CDR2 YYREEE, per germline (reference sequence). The CDR3 nucleotides are TGTGCCAGCAGCTTTCGGACAGGGGGGGATTCACCCCTCCACTTT. It translates to CASSFRTGGDSPLHF.

The chain employs TRBV18 and TRBJ2-5, with 10 bases fitting TRBD2. Trimming at V came to 1 base and at J to 5 bases, leaving 4 bases not matched to a gene. CDR1 KGHSH and CDR2 LQKENI come from the germline V gene. The CDR3 is made up of 15 amino acids. The CDR3 spells CASSPRSGGAETQYF. CDR3 nucleotide sequence: TGTGCCAGCTCACCACGGAGCGGGGGGGCGGAGACCCAGTACTTC.

The rearrangement joins TRBV28 to TRBJ1-2, with D maybe TRBD1 (6 bases). V lost 8 bases, J lost 2 bases, and 9 bases lay in between. Germline loops: CDR1 MDHEN, CDR2 SYDVKM. CDR3 length: 12 residues. The CDR3 nucleotides are TGTGCCAGCCTAAGGGGGAACTATGGCTACACCTTC. Translating it yields CASLRGNYGYTF.

The chain combines TRBV7-9 with TRBJ2-7; TRBD2 might be the D (5 bases). The germline V and J ends were trimmed by 4 bases and 4 bases, with 17 bases remaining between them. The CDR3 spans 15 residues. Germline assignment: CDR1 SEHNR and CDR2 FQNEAQ (reference sequence). The CDR3 sequence: CASSSGLPADYEQYF. The CDR3 DNA reads as TGTGCCAGCAGCTCCGGACTTCCCGCGGATTACGAGCAGTACTTC. Together with reference TRBV7-9 and TRBJ2-7, the CDR3 gives the full variable domain: DTGVSQNPRHKITKRGQNVTFRCDPISEHNRLYWYRQTLGQGPEFLTYFQNEAQLEKSRLLSDRFSAERPKGSFSTLEIQRTEQGDSAMYLCASSSGLPADYEQYFGPGTRLTVT.

The chain uses TRBV12-1 and TRBJ2-7; the listed D gene, TRBD2, was not tested against the DNA. TRBV12-1 is designated a pseudogene. The CDR3 covers 17 residues. CDR3 in amino acids: CASSSSCYREFSYEQYF. The CDR3 region has the DNA TGTGCCAGCAGCTCCTCTTGTTATCGGGAGTTCTCCTACGAGCAGTACTTC.

The J gene is TRBJ2-5, the V gene TRBV27; D gene uncertain. V lost 5 bases to trimming and J lost 5 bases, with 18 bases between them. There are 15 residues in the CDR3. The germline CDR1 and CDR2 sequences are MNHEY and SMNVEV (reference sequence). The CDR3 sequence: CASSPGRRVGETQYF. DNA for the CDR3: TGTGCCAGCAGTCCCGGGCGACGGGTTGGGGAGACCCAGTACTTC.

V usage is TRBV10-3 and J usage is TRBJ1-3; D remains ambiguous. V was cut by 6 bases and J by 0 bases, with 3 bases left in between. The CDR3 is 12 amino acids. Germline V lookup: CDR1 ENHRY, CDR2 SYGVKD. The CDR3 DNA is TGTGCCATCAGGAGCTCTGGAAACACCATATATTTT. Protein sequence: CAIRSSGNTIYF.

Notes on this clone: Relative to the germline gene, one junction end is altered; a read error may explain this. The chain uses TRBV2 and TRBJ1-1; D is possibly TRBD1 (5 bases). The CDR3 totals 10 residues. Looked up from germline, CDR1 is SNHLY and CDR2 is FYNNEI. The CDR3 bases are TGTGCCAGCTCAGGGTCTGAGGCTTTCTTT. Translating it yields CASSGSEAFF.

The chain couples TRBV7-2 to TRBJ2-1, with 13 bases identical to TRBD2. V trimming: 5 bases; J trimming: 2 bases; junction bases outside the gene matches: 6. Germline V CDR1 and CDR2: SGHTA, FQGNSA. CDR3 size: 17 residues. In DNA form, the CDR3 reads TGTGCCAGCAGCCTACGACTAGCGGGGGGTGCCTACAATGAGCAGTTCTTC. Encoded protein: CASSLRLAGGAYNEQFF. Full variable domain (outside the CDR3, taken from reference TRBV7-2 and TRBJ2-1): GAGVSQSPSNKVTEKGKDVELRCDPISGHTALYWYRQSLGQGLEFLIYFQGNSAPDKSGLPSDRFSAERTGGSVSTLTIQRTQQEDSAVYLCASSLRLAGGAYNEQFFGPGTRLTVL.

The chain recombines TRBV7-8 with TRBJ1-3, with D unclear. V was shortened by 5 bases and J by 0 bases, with 2 bases between the two germline ends. The CDR3 length is 12 residues. Germline V gene sequence: CDR1 SGHVS, CDR2 FQNEAQ. The CDR3 sequence: CASSLSGNTIYF. The CDR3 coding sequence is TGTGCCAGCAGCCTCTCTGGAAACACCATATATTTT.

The V call is TRBV7-9, the J call TRBJ2-7; D is ambiguous. In germline, CDR1 is SEHNR, CDR2 FQNEAQ (reference sequence). Trimming cost V 1 base and J 4 bases, with 17 bases left between them. The CDR3 loop spans 16 amino acids. CDR3 in amino acids: CASSLDRVGFSYEQYF. The CDR3 DNA reads as TGTGCCAGCAGCTTAGATCGGGTAGGGTTTTCTTACGAGCAGTACTTC.